What follows is one TCR beta chain and its context. As yet, its antigen is unknown. PCR was performed using 60 Vbeta and 13 Jbeta primers. The assay was immunoSEQ multiplex PCR, and TCRdb's table has in-frame clones only and misses some. The sample contains about 160,000 clones, 82% of which appear only once. The CDR3 length is 13 residues. Germline CDR1 and CDR2: SQVTM and ANQGSEA. V shed 4 bases and J shed 1 base, with 10 bases lying between them. These data belong to a study of cytomegalovirus exposure and HLA in healthy donors. As for the study in general: There were 117 million unique TCR beta sequences, drawn from approximately 180 million T cells, in an earlier analysis. Whole-study findings and limits: Among the most significant clusters, several appeared linked to common viral pathogens in a later analysis. CMV antigen specificity was confirmed in vitro for a few CMV-associated chains.

The receptor's source is a girl aged 2 to 10 in good health and CMV-seropositive. The rearrangement joins TRBV29-1 to TRBJ1-1; D possibly corresponds to TRBD1 (5 bases). The sequenced sample consisted of PBMCs. CDR3 loop: CSVGRAENTEAFF. The CDR3 bases are TGCAGCGTTGGCAGGGCAGAGAACACTGAAGCTTTCTTT. Variable domain in full (rest from reference TRBV29-1 and TRBJ1-1): SAVISQKPSRDICQRGTSLTIQCQVDSQVTMMFWYRQQPGQSLTLIATANQGSEATYESGFVIDKFPISRPNLTFSTLTVSNMSPEDSSIYLCSVGRAENTEAFFGQGTRLTVV.